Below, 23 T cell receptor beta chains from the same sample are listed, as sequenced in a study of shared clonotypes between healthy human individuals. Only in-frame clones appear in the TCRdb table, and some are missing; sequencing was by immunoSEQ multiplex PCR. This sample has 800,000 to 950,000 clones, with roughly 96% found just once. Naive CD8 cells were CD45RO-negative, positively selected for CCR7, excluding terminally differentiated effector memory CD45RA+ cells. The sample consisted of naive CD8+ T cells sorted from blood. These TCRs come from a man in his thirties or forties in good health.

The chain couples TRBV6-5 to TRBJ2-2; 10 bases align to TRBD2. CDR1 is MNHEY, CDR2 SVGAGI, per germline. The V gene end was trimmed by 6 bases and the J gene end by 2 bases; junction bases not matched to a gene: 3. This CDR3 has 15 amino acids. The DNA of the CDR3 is TGTGCCAGCAGCCTAGCGGGAGTCAACACCGGGGAGCTGTTTTTT. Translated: CASSLAGVNTGELFF.

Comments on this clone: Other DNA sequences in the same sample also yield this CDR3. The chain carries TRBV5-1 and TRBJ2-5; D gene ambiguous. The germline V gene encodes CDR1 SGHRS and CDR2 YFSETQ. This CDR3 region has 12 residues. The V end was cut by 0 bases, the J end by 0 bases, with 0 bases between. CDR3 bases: TGCGCCAGCAGCTTGGACCAAGAGACCCAGTACTTC. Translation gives CASSLDQETQYF.

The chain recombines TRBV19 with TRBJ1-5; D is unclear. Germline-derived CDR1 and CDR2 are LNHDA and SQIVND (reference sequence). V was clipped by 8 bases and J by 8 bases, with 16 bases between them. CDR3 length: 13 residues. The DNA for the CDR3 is TGTGCCAGTCGAAACTGGGAGGTAGAGCCCCAGCATTTT. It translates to CASRNWEVEPQHF.

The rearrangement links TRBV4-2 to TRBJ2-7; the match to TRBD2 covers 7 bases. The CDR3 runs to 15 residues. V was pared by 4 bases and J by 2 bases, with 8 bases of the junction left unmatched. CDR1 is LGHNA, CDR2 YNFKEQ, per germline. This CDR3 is CASSPEAGNPYEQYF. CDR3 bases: TGTGCCAGCAGCCCGGAAGCGGGAAACCCCTACGAGCAGTACTTC.

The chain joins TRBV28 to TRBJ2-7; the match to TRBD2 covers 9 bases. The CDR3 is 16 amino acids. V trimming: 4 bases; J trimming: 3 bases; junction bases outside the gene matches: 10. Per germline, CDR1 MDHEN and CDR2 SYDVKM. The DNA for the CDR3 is TGTGCCAGCAGTTCCAACCGAGGTAGCGGGAGCTACGAGCAGTACTTC. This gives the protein CASSSNRGSGSYEQYF.

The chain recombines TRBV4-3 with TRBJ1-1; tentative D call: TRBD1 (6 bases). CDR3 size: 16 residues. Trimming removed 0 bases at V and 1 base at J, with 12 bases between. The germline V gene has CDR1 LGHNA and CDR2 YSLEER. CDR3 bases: TGCGCCAGCAGCCAAGATTTGGGACAAAGGAACACTGAAGCTTTCTTT. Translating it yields CASSQDLGQRNTEAFF.

The chain's CDR3 is CSVESLSSGSLGNEQFF. The DNA of the CDR3 is TGCAGCGTTGAAAGTCTGTCTAGCGGGAGCCTGGGCAATGAGCAGTTCTTC. This chain uses TRBV29-1 with TRBJ2-1, with 10 bases that match TRBD2. With V trimmed by 2 bases and J by 6 bases, 13 bases remained unmatched. This CDR3 contains 17 residues. Germline V lookup: CDR1 SQVTM, CDR2 ANQGSEA.

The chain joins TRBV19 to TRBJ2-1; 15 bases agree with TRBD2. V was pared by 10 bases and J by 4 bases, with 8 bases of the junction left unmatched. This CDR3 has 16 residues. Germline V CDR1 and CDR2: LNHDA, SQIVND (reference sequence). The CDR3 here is CATTGLAGGPYNEQFF. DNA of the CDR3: TGTGCCACTACAGGACTAGCGGGAGGGCCGTACAATGAGCAGTTCTTC.

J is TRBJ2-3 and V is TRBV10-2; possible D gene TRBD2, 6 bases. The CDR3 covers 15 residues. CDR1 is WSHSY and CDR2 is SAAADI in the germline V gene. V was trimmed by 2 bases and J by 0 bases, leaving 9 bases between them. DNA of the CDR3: TGCGCCAGCAGTGAGCTGGGACTCAGCACAGATACGCAGTATTTT. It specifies CASSELGLSTDTQYF.

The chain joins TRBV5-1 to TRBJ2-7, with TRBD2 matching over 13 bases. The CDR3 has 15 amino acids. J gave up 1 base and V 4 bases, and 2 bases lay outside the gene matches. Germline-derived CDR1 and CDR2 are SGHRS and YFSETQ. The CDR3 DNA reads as TGCGCCAGCAGCGGGGGACTAGCGGGATCCTACGAGCAGTACTTC. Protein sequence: CASSGGLAGSYEQYF.

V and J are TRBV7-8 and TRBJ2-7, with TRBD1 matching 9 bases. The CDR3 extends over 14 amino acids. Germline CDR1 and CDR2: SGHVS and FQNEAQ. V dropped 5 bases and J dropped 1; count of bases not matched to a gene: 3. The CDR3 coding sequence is TGTGCCAGCAGCCGGACAGGGGAATCCTACGAGCAGTACTTC. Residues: CASSRTGESYEQYF.

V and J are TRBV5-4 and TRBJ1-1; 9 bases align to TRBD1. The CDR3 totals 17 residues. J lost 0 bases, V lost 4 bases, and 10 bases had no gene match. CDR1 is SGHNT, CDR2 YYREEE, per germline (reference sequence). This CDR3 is CASSLLGQGLMNTEAFF. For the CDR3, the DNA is TGTGCCAGCAGCCTGCTGGGACAGGGATTAATGAACACTGAAGCTTTCTTT. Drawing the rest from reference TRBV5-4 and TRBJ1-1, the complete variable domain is ETGVTQSPTHLIKTRGQQVTLRCSSQSGHNTVSWYQQALGQGPQFIFQYYREEENGRGNFPPRFSGLQFPNYSSELNVNALELDDSALYLCASSLLGQGLMNTEAFFGQGTRLTVV.

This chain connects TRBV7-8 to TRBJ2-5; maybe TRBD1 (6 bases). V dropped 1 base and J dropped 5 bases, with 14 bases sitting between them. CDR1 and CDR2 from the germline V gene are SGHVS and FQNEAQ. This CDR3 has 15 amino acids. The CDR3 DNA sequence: TGTGCCAGCAGCTTAGTGGTAACAGGGACGGAGACCCAGTACTTC. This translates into CASSLVVTGTETQYF.

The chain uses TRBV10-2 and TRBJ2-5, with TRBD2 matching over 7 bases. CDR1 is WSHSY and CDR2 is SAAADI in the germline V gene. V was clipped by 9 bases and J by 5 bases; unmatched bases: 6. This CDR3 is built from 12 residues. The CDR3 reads CASGQGGETQYF. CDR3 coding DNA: TGCGCCAGTGGCCAGGGAGGGGAGACCCAGTACTTC.

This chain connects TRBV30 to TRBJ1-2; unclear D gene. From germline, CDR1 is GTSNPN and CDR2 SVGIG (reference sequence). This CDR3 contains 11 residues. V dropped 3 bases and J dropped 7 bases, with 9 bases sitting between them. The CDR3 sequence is CAWRGLGGYTF. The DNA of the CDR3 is TGTGCCTGGAGAGGTCTGGGTGGCTACACCTTC.

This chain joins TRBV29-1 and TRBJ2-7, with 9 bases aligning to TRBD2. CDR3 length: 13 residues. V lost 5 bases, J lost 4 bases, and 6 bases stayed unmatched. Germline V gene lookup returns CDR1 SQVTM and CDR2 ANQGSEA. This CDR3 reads CSVLAGDGYEQYF. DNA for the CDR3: TGCAGCGTTTTAGCGGGAGACGGGTACGAGCAGTACTTC.

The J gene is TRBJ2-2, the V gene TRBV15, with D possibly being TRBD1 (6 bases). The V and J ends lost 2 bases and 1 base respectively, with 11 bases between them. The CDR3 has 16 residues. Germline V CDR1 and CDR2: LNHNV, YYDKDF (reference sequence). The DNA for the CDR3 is TGTGCCACCAGCAGACTGACAGGAGGGAACACCGGGGAGCTGTTTTTT. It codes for CATSRLTGGNTGELFF. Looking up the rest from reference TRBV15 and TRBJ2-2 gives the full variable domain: DAMVIQNPRYQVTQFGKPVTLSCSQTLNHNVMYWYQQKSSQAPKLLFHYYDKDFNNEADTPDNFQSRRPNTSFCFLDIRSPGLGDTAMYLCATSRLTGGNTGELFFGEGSRLTVL.

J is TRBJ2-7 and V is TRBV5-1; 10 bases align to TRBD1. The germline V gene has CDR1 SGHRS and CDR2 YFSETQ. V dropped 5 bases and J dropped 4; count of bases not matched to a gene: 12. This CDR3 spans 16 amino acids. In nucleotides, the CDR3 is TGCGCCAGCAGATTACCCGGGACAGGGGACCCGTACGAGCAGTACTTC. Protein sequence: CASRLPGTGDPYEQYF.

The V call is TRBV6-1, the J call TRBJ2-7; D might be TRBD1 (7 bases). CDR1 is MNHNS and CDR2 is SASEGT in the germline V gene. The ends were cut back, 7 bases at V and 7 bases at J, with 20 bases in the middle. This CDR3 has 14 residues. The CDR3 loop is CASMYGRTGPEQYF. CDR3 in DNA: TGTGCCAGCATGTATGGGAGGACAGGACCGGAGCAGTACTTC.

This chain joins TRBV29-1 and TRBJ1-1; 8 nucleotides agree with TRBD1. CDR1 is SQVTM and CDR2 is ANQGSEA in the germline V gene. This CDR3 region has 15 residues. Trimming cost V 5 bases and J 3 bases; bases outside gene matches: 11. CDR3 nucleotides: TGCAGCGTTTTGGACAGGGAAGGAAAAGACACTGAAGCTTTCTTT. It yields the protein CSVLDREGKDTEAFF.

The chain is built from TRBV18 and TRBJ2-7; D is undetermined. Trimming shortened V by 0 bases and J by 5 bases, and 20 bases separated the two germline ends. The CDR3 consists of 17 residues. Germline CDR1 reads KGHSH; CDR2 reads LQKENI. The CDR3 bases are TGTGCCAGCTCACCACCGGTTACTCGGGCCCCGGGCAACGAGCAGTACTTC. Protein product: CASSPPVTRAPGNEQYF. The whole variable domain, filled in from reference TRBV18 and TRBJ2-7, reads NAGVMQNPRHLVRRRGQEARLRCSPMKGHSHVYWYRQLPEEGLKFMVYLQKENIIDESGMPKERFSAEFPKEGPSILRIQQVVRGDSAAYFCASSPPVTRAPGNEQYFGPGTRLTVT.

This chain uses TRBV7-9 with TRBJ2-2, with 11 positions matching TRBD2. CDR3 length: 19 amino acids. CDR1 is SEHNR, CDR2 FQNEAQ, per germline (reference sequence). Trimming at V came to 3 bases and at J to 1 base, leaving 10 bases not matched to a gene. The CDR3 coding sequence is TGTGCCAGCAGCTTCCAAGAGGGACTAGCGGTGATGAACACCGGGGAGCTGTTTTTT. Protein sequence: CASSFQEGLAVMNTGELFF.

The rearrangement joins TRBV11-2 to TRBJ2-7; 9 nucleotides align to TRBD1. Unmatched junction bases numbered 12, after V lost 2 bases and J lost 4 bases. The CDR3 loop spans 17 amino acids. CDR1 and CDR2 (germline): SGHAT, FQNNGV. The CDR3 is CASSLTPGQGVSYEQYF. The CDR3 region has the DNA TGTGCCAGCAGCTTAACGCCGGGACAGGGCGTATCTTACGAGCAGTACTTC. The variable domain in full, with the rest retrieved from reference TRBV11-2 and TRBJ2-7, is EAGVAQSPRYKIIEKRQSVAFWCNPISGHATLYWYQQILGQGPKLLIQFQNNGVVDDSQLPKDRFSAERLKGVDSTLKIQPAKLEDSAVYLCASSLTPGQGVSYEQYFGPGTRLTVT.